The present T cell receptor (beta chain) was sequenced within a study of naive and memory T cell subsets. Study-wide findings and caveats: Diversity fell and Gini index rose from naive through CM, EM, EMRA.

A note on this clonotype: Its antigen is undetermined.

The beta constant-region primer was an equimolar mix of two oligonucleotides covering TRBC1 and TRBC2. In TCRdb, the UMI-ligation and nested PCR reads were re-called with MiXCR into one record per CDR3 protein. This sample carries around 27,000 distinct CDR3 sequences, about 10% of them seen once, and the ten largest clones take about 15%. Germline CDR1 DFQATT, CDR2 SNEGSKA (reference sequence). The CDR3 covers 11 residues. Trimming pared 6 bases from V and 7 bases from J, leaving 12 bases between. What was sequenced was effector memory CD4+ T cells from blood. As to subset: effector memory, CD45RA- CD27-. This sequence was found in a human donor in good health. The V call is TRBV20-1, the J call TRBJ1-2; no reliable D call. CDR3 loop: CSASPTLGYTF. The CDR3 coding sequence is TGCAGTGCCAGCCCGACTCTTGGCTACACCTTC.